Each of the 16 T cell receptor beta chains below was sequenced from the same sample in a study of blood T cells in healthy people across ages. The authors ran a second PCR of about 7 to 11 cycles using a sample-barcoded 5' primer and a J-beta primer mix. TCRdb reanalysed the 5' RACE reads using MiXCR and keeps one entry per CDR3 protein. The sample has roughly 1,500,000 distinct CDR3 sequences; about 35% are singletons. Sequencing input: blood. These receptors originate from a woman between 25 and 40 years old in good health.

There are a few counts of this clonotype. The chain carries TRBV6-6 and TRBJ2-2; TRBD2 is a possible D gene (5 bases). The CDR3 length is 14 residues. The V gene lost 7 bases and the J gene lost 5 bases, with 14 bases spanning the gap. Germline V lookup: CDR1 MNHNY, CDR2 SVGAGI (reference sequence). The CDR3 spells CASTPGKRTGELFF. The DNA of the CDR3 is TGTGCCAGCACCCCGGGAAAGAGGACCGGGGAGCTGTTTTTT.

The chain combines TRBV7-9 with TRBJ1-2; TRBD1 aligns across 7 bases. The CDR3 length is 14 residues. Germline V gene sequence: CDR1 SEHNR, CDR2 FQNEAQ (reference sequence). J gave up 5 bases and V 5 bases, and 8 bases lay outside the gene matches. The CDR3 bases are TGTGCCAGCAGCATCGACAGGGTGCGGTATGGCTACACCTTC. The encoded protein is CASSIDRVRYGYTF.

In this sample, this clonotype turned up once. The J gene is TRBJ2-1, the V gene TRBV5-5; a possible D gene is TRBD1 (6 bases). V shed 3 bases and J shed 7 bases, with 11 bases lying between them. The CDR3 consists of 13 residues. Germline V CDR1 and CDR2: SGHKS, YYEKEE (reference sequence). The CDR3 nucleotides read TGTGCCAGCAGCTCATACAGGGCGAATGAGCAGTTCTTC. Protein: CASSSYRANEQFF.

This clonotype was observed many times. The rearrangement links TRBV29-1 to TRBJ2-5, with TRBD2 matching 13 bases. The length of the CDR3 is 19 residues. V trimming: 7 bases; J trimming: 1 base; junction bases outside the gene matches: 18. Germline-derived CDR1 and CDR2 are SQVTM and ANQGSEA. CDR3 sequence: CSATSGLAGVVWSQETQYF. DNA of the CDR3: TGCAGCGCAACTAGTGGACTAGCGGGAGTCGTTTGGTCCCAAGAGACCCAGTACTTC.

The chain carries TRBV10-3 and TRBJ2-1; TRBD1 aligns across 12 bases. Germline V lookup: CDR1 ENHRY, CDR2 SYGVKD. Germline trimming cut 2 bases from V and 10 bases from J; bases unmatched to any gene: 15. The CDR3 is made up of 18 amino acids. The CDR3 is CAISELLVPGQGAQEQFF. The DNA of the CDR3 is TGTGCCATCAGTGAGCTGCTTGTCCCGGGACAGGGGGCGCAGGAGCAGTTCTTC.

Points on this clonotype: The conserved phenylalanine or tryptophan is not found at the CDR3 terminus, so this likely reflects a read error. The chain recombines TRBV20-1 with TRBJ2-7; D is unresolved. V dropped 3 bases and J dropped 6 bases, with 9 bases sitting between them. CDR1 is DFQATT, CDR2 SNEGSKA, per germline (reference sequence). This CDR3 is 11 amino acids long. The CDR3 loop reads CSARKSGEQYL. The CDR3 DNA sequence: TGCAGTGCTAGGAAGTCTGGCGAGCAGTACTTA.

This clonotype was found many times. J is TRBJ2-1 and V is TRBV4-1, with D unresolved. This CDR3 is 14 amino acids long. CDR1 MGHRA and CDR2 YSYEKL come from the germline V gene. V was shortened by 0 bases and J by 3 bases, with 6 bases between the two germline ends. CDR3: CASSQESVYNEQFF. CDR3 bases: TGCGCCAGCAGCCAAGAATCGGTCTACAATGAGCAGTTCTTC.

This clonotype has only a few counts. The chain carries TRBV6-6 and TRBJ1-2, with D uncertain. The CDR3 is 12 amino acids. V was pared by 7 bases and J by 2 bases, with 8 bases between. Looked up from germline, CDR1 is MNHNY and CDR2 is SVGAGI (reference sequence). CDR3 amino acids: CASTKENYGYTF. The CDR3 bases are TGTGCCAGCACCAAGGAGAACTATGGCTACACCTTC.

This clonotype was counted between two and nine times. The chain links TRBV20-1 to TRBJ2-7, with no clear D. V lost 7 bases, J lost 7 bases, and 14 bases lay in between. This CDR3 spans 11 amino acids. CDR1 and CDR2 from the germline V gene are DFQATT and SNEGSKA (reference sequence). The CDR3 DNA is TGCAGTGTATACGCTGGCGGAGAGCAGTACTTC. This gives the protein CSVYAGGEQYF.

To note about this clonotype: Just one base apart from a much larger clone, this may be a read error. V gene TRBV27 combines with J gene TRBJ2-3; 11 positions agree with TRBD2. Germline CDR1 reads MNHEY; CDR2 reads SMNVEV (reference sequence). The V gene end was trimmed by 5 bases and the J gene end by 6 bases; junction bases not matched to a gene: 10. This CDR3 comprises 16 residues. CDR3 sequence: CASSTLAGGRWDTQYF. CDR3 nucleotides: TGTGCCAGCAGTACTCTAGCGGGAGGTCGGTGGGATACGCAGTATTTT.

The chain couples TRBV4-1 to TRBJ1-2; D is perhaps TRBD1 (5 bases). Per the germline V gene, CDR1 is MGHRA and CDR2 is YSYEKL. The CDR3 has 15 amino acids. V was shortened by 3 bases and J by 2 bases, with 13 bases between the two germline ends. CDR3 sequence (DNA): TGCGCCAGCAGCCAGGGGGGAGAAATCAACTATGGCTACACCTTC. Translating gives CASSQGGEINYGYTF.

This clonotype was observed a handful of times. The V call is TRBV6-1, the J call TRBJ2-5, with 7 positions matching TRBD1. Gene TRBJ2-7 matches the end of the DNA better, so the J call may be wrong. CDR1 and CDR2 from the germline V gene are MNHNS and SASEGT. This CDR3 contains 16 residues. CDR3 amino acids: CASSEALTGVGYEQYF. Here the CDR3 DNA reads TGTGCCAGCAGTGAAGCGCTTACAGGGGTGGGCTACGAGCAGTACTTC.

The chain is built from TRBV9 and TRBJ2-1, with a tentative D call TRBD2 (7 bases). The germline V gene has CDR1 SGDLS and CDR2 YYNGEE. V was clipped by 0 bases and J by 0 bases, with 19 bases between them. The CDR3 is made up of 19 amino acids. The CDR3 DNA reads TGTGCCAGCAGCGTAGGGGAACTAGTGGGGGGGCTCTCCTACAATGAGCAGTTCTTC. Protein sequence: CASSVGELVGGLSYNEQFF.

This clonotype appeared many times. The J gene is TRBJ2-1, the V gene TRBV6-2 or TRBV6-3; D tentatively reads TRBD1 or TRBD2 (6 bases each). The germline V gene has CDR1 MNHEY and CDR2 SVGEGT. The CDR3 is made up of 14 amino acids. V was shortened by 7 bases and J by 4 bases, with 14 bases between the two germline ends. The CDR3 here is CASIGGGPYNEQFF. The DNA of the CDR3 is TGTGCCAGCATAGGGGGAGGACCATACAATGAGCAGTTCTTC.

The CDR3 coding sequence is TGTGCCATCAGTGAGTCGAGGGGGATGAACACTGAAGCTTTCTTT. Protein sequence: CAISESRGMNTEAFF. V is TRBV10-3 and J is TRBJ1-1, with D tentatively TRBD1 (6 bases). The CDR3 has 15 residues. Per the germline V gene, CDR1 is ENHRY and CDR2 is SYGVKD. Trimming took 0 bases from V and 0 from J, leaving 8 bases between them.

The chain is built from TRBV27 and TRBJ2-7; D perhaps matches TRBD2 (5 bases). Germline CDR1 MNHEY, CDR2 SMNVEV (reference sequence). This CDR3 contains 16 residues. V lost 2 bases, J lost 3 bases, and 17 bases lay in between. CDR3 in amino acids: CASSLRSLGGFYEQYF. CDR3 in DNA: TGTGCCAGCAGTTTAAGGTCGCTAGGAGGTTTCTACGAGCAGTACTTC.